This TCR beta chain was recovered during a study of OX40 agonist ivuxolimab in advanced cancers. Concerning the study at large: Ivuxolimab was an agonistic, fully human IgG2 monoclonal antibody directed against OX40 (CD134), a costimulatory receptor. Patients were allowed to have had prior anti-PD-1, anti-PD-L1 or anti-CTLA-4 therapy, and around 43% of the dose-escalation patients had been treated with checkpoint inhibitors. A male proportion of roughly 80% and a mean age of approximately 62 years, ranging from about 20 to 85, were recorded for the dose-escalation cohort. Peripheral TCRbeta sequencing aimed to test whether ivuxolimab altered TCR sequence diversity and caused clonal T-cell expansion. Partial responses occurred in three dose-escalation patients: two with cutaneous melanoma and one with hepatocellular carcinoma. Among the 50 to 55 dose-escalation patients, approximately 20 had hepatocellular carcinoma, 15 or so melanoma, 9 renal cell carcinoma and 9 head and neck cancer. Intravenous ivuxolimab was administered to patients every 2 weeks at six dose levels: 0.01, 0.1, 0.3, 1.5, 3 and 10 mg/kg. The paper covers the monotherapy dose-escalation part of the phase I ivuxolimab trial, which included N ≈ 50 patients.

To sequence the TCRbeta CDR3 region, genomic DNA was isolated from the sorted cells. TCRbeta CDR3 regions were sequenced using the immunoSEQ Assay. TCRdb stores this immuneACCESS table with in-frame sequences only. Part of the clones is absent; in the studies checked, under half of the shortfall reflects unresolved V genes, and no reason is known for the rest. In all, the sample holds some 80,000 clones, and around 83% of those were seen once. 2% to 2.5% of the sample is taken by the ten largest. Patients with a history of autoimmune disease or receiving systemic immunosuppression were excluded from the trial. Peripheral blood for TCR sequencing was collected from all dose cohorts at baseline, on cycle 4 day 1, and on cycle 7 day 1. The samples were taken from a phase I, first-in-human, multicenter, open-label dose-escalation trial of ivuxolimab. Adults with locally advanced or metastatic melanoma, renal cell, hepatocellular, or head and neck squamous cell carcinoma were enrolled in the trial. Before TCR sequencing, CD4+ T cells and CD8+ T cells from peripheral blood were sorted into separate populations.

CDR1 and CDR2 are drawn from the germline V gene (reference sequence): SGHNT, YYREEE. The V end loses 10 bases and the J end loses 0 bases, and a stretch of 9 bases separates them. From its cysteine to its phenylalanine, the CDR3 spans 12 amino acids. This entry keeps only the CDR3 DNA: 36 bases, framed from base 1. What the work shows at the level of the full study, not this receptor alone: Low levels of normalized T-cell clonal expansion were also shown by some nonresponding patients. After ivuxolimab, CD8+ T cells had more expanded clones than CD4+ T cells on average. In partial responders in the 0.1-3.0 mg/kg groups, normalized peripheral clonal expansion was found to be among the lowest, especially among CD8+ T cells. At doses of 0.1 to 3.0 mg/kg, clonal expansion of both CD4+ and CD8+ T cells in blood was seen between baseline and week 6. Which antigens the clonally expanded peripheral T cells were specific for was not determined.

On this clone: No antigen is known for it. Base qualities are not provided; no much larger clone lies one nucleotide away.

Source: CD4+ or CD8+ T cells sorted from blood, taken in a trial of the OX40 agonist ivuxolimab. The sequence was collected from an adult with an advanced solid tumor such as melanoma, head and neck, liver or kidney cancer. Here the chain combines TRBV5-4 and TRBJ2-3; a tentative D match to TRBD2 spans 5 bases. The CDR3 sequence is CAAGRSTDTQYF. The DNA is TGTGCCGCGGGCAGAAGCACAGATACGCAGTATTTT.